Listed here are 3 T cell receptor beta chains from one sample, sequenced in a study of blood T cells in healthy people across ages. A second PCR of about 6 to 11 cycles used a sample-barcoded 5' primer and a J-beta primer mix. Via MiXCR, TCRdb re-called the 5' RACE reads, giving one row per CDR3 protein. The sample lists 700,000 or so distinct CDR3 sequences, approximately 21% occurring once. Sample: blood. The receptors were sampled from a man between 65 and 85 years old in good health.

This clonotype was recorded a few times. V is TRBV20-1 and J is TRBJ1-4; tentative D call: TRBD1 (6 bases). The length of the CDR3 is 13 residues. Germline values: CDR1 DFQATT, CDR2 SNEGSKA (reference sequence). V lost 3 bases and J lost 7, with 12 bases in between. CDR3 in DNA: TGCAGTGCTAGGGACAGTACTTCTGAAAAACTGTTTTTT. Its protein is CSARDSTSEKLFF.

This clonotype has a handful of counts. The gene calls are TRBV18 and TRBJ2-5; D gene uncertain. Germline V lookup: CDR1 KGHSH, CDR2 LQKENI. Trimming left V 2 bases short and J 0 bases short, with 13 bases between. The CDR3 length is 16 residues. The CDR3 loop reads CASSPMQASYQETQYF. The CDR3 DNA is TGTGCCAGCTCACCAATGCAGGCCTCGTACCAAGAGACCCAGTACTTC.

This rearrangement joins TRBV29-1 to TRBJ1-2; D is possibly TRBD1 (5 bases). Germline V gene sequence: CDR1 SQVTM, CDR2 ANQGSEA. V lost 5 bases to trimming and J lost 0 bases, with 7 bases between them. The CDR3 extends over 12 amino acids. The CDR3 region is CSVLTANYGYTF. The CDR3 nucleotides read TGCAGCGTTCTGACAGCTAACTATGGCTACACCTTC.